The subject of this entry is one T cell receptor (beta chain). The data belong to a study of early T cells in non-severe SARS-CoV-2 infection. Trimming cost V 0 bases and J 3 bases, with 6 bases left between them. This CDR3 is 13 amino acids long. Per the germline V gene, CDR1 is SGDLS and CDR2 is YYNGEE. Individual cDNA molecules each received unique molecular identifiers attached to them. TCRdb ran MiXCR on the 5' RACE reads and lists one entry per CDR3 protein. The profile shows about 58,000 distinct CDR3 sequences, roughly 13% of them singletons. The sequenced sample consisted of whole blood. The sequence came from an adult who was a healthcare worker with PCR-confirmed SARS-CoV-2 infection or an uninfected control (not recorded which). V usage is TRBV9 and J usage is TRBJ1-2; D not certain. The CDR3 is CASSVELHYGYTF. CDR3 coding DNA: TGTGCCAGCAGCGTAGAACTCCACTATGGCTACACCTTC.